This is a list of T cell receptor beta chains from one sample in a study of identical twins. TCRdb processed the 5' RACE reads anew with MiXCR; each CDR3 protein has one entry. The repertoire includes approximately 550,000 distinct CDR3 sequences, about 20% of them detected once, and more than 0.4% sits in the top ten. The same data also went into a second study, on yellow fever vaccine responses in identical twins.

Sequencing was done on a sample of CD4+ T cells sorted from blood. Receptors were obtained from a woman between 18 and 29 years old in good health. Each CDR3 is given with its conserved first and last residue. The D gene is left open where the match is weak. Clone size is given for some rows only: seen once, a few or many times, or a class if the clone is expanded.

v_gene: TRBV2; d_gene: .; abundance: .; j_gene: TRBJ2-2; CDR3aa: CASRETSGELFF; CDR3nt: TGTGCCAGCAGAGAGACGTCCGGGGAGCTGTTTTTT
v_gene: TRBV12-3/TRBV12-4; d_gene: .; abundance: few; j_gene: TRBJ2-3; CDR3aa: CASNRWASTDTQYF; CDR3nt: TGTGCCAGCAATAGGTGGGCGAGCACAGATACGCAGTATTTT
v_gene: TRBV29-1; d_gene: TRBD1; abundance: few; j_gene: TRBJ1-5; CDR3aa: CSVVTPGGDQPQHF; CDR3nt: TGCAGCGTTGTAACGCCAGGGGGGGATCAGCCCCAGCATTTT
v_gene: TRBV6-1; d_gene: .; abundance: many; j_gene: TRBJ1-6; CDR3aa: CASRVEGGYNSPLHF; CDR3nt: TGTGCCAGCCGGGTCGAGGGAGGCTATAATTCACCCCTCCACTTT
v_gene: TRBV7-3; d_gene: TRBD2; abundance: .; j_gene: TRBJ2-7; CDR3aa: CASSLELAGGHEQYF; CDR3nt: TGTGCCAGCAGCTTAGAACTAGCGGGAGGACACGAGCAGTACTTC
v_gene: TRBV27; d_gene: TRBD2; abundance: .; j_gene: TRBJ2-7; CDR3aa: CASSFLGGVEYEQYF; CDR3nt: TGTGCCAGCAGTTTTCTTGGGGGGGTAGAATACGAGCAGTACTTC
v_gene: TRBV6-5; d_gene: .; abundance: .; j_gene: TRBJ2-4; CDR3aa: CASSYAGIGVTGPKNIQYF; CDR3nt: TGTGCCAGCAGTTACGCCGGGATCGGGGTAACGGGTCCCAAAAACATTCAGTACTTC
v_gene: TRBV7-6; d_gene: TRBD2; abundance: .; j_gene: TRBJ2-3; CDR3aa: CASSLQASGGAGDTQYF; CDR3nt: TGTGCCAGCAGCTTACAGGCTAGCGGGGGCGCAGGGGATACGCAGTATTTT
v_gene: TRBV6-1; d_gene: .; abundance: .; j_gene: TRBJ2-7; CDR3aa: CASMDGSNKQYF; CDR3nt: TGTGCCAGCATGGACGGGAGCAACAAGCAGTACTTC
v_gene: TRBV29-1; d_gene: TRBD2; abundance: few; j_gene: TRBJ2-3; CDR3aa: CSTGLAGVADTQYF; CDR3nt: TGCAGCACCGGACTAGCGGGTGTAGCAGATACGCAGTATTTT
v_gene: TRBV12-3/TRBV12-4; d_gene: .; abundance: few; j_gene: TRBJ1-1; CDR3aa: CASSHWGMNTEAFF; CDR3nt: TGTGCCAGCAGTCACTGGGGGATGAACACTGAAGCTTTCTTT
v_gene: TRBV28; d_gene: TRBD2; abundance: .; j_gene: TRBJ2-3; CDR3aa: CASSFPRASGTDTQYF; CDR3nt: TGTGCCAGCAGTTTTCCCAGGGCTAGCGGAACAGATACGCAGTATTTT
v_gene: TRBV28; d_gene: .; abundance: .; j_gene: TRBJ1-2; CDR3aa: CASSLNKRNYGYTF; CDR3nt: TGTGCCAGCAGTTTAAACAAGAGGAACTATGGCTACACCTTC
v_gene: TRBV19; d_gene: .; abundance: few; j_gene: TRBJ2-2; CDR3aa: CASSPNQGSNTGELFF; CDR3nt: TGTGCCAGTAGTCCAAATCAGGGATCCAACACCGGGGAGCTGTTTTTT
v_gene: TRBV12-3/TRBV12-4; d_gene: .; abundance: few; j_gene: TRBJ1-1; CDR3aa: CASSLEGIEAFF; CDR3nt: TGTGCCAGCAGTTTAGAGGGTATTGAAGCTTTCTTT
v_gene: TRBV9; d_gene: .; abundance: .; j_gene: TRBJ2-2; CDR3aa: CARQQENLNTGELFF; CDR3nt: TGTGCCCGCCAACAGGAAAACTTGAACACCGGGGAGCTGTTTTTT
v_gene: TRBV29-1; d_gene: .; abundance: .; j_gene: TRBJ1-2; CDR3aa: CSVALVRGYTF; CDR3nt: TGCAGCGTTGCGCTGGTGCGTGGCTACACCTTC
v_gene: TRBV20-1; d_gene: .; abundance: .; j_gene: TRBJ2-3; CDR3aa: CSARLVRGADTQYF; CDR3nt: TGCAGTGCTAGATTGGTCCGAGGGGCGGATACGCAGTATTTT
v_gene: TRBV29-1; d_gene: .; abundance: .; j_gene: TRBJ2-7; CDR3aa: CSAGGPSYEQYF; CDR3nt: TGCAGCGCCGGAGGTCCCAGCTACGAGCAGTACTTC
v_gene: TRBV12-3/TRBV12-4; d_gene: TRBD1; abundance: .; j_gene: TRBJ2-6; CDR3aa: CASRRTGRSGANVLTF; CDR3nt: TGTGCCAGCAGGCGGACAGGGCGCTCTGGGGCCAACGTCCTGACTTTC
v_gene: TRBV6-5; d_gene: .; abundance: .; j_gene: TRBJ2-5; CDR3aa: CASSYSLARETQYF; CDR3nt: TGTGCCAGCAGTTACTCGCTTGCTCGTGAGACCCAGTACTTC
v_gene: TRBV12-3/TRBV12-4; d_gene: TRBD1; abundance: few; j_gene: TRBJ1-2; CDR3aa: CASSSLDRGWGGYTF; CDR3nt: TGTGCCAGCAGTTCTCTGGACAGGGGCTGGGGAGGCTACACCTTC
v_gene: TRBV11-3; d_gene: TRBD2; abundance: .; j_gene: TRBJ2-3; CDR3aa: CASSSGAGDTDTQYF; CDR3nt: TGTGCCAGCAGCTCTGGGGCGGGGGACACAGATACGCAGTATTTT
v_gene: TRBV10-3; d_gene: TRBD2; abundance: few; j_gene: TRBJ2-3; CDR3aa: CAISESGTSGGTDTQYF; CDR3nt: TGTGCCATCAGTGAGTCGGGGACTAGCGGGGGCACAGATACGCAGTATTTT
v_gene: TRBV12-3/TRBV12-4; d_gene: TRBD1; abundance: few; j_gene: TRBJ1-4; CDR3aa: CASSGQVGIGKLFF; CDR3nt: TGTGCCAGCAGCGGACAGGTTGGAATCGGAAAACTGTTTTTT
v_gene: TRBV2; d_gene: .; abundance: .; j_gene: TRBJ2-2; CDR3aa: CASSDTQRGTGELFF; CDR3nt: TGTGCCAGCAGTGACACCCAGCGAGGTACCGGGGAGCTGTTTTTT